This TCR beta chain emerged from a study of CD8+ T cells in alopecia areata. Sequencing used cDNA as its template, made by extracting RNA and reverse transcribing it. Clones were read by immunoSEQ multiplex PCR, and TCRdb kept only the in-frame ones, dropping some. The data show approximately 180,000 clones, around 63% seen once. V lost 4 bases and J 7 bases, leaving 10 bases between the germline ends. Germline V lookup: CDR1 LGHNA, CDR2 YSLEER. The CDR3 loop spans 13 amino acids. Comment on this clone: Its antigen is undetermined.

Study-wide results and limits: Mice gave a clearer picture of TCR sharing than patients did, possibly for HLA-related reasons.

The chain recombines TRBV4-3 with TRBJ2-2, with no clear D. This receptor was taken from a human donor with alopecia areata. Sequenced material: CD4+ T cells sorted from blood, taken at week 0. The chain's CDR3 is CASSRDRVGELFF. Written as DNA, the CDR3 is TGCGCCAGCAGCCGAGACCGGGTCGGGGAGCTGTTTTTT.